The clone carrying this T cell receptor (beta chain) has a count of ten or more. Germline V gene sequence: CDR1 MNHEY, CDR2 SMNVEV (reference sequence). This CDR3 has 14 residues. The junction had 5 bases not matched to a gene; V was cut back by 3 bases and J by 6 bases. Regions amplified from RNA transcripts were the TCR beta CDR3 regions. Using the HTBI primer set, a first-round RT-PCR was run on the TCR CDR3. Using its own MiXCR run on the multiplex PCR reads, TCRdb lists one record per CDR3 protein. This sample yields 400,000 to 550,000 distinct CDR3 sequences, of which about an eighth are seen a single time; under 20% belongs to the top ten. This sample was included in a study of T cells in Graves' hyperthyroidism and ophthalmopathy.

The rearrangement uses TRBV27 and TRBJ2-4; 7 bases align to TRBD1. This receptor was taken from a woman younger than 35 with Graves' hyperthyroidism. Sequencing used blood. In nucleotides, the CDR3 is TGTGCCAGCAGTTTCAACAGGGGCGGAAACATTCAGTACTTC. Its protein product is CASSFNRGGNIQYF.